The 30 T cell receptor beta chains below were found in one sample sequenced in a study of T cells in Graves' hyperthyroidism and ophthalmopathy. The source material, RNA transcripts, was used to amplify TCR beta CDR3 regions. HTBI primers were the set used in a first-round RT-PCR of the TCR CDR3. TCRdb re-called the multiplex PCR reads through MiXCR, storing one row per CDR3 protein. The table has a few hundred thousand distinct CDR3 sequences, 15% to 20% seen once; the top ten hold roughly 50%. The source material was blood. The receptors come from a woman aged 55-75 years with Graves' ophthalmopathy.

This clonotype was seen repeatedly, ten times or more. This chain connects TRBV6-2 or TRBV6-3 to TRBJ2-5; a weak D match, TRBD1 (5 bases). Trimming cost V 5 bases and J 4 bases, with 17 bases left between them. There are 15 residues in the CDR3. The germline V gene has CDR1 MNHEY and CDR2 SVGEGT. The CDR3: CASSNPRVSRETQYF. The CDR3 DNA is TGTGCCAGCAGTAACCCCAGGGTTTCTAGAGAGACCCAGTACTTC.

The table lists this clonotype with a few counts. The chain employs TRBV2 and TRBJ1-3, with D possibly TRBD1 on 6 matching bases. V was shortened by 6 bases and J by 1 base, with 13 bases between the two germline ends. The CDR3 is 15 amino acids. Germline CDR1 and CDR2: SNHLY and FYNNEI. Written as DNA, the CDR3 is TGTGCCAGCAGGGAACAAAGGGGGTCTGGAAACACCATATATTTT. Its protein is CASREQRGSGNTIYF.

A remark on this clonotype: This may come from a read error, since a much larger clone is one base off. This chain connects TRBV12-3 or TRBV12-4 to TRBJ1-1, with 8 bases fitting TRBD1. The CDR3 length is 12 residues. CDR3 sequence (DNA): TGTACCAGCAGTCCCCGGGACAGGGAAGCTTTCTTT. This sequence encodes CTSSPRDREAFF.

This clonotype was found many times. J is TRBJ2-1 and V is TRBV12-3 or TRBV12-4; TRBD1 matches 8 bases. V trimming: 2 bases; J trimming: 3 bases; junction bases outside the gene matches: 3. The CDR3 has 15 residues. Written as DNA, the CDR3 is TGTGCCAGCAGTTTACGACAGGGGATCTACAATGAGCAGTTCTTC. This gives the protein CASSLRQGIYNEQFF.

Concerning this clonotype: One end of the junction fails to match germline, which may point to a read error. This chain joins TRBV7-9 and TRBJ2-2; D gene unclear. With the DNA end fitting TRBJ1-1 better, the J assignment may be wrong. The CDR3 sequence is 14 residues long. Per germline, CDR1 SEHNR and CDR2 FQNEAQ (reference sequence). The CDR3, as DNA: TGTGCCAGCAGCTTAACCGGTGGGAACACTGGAGCTTTCTTT. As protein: CASSLTGGNTGAFF.

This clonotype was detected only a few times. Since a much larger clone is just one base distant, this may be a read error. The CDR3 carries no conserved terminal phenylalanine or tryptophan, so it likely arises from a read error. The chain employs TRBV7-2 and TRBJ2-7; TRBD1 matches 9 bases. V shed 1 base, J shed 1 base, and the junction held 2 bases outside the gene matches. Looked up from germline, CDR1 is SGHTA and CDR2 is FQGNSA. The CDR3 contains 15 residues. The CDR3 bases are TGTGCCAGCAGCTTAGACAGGGGGCCGTCCTACGAGCAGTACTCC. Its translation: CASSLDRGPSYEQYS.

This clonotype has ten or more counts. The CDR3 here is CASGRRVGDTQYF. The DNA for the CDR3 is TGTGCTAGTGGTCGGAGGGTCGGAGATACGCAGTATTTT. This chain links TRBV12-5 with TRBJ2-3; D might be TRBD2 (6 bases). V was cut by 5 bases and J by 5 bases, with 11 bases left in between. This CDR3 spans 13 amino acids. The germline V gene encodes CDR1 LGHNT and CDR2 FRNRAP.

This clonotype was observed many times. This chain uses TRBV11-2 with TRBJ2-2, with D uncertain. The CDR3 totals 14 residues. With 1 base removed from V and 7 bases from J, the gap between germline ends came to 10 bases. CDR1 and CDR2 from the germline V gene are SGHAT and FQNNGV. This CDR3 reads CASSLGPAYGELFF. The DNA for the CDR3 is TGTGCCAGCAGCTTAGGACCTGCTTACGGGGAGCTGTTTTTT.

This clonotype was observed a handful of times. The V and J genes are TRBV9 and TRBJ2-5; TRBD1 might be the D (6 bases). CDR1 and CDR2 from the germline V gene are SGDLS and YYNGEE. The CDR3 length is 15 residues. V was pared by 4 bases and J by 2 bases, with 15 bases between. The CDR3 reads CASSTDRKPQETQYF. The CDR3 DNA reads TGTGCCAGCAGCACCGACAGGAAACCACAAGAGACCCAGTACTTC. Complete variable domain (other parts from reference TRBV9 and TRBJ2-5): DSGVTQTPKHLITATGQRVTLRCSPRSGDLSVYWYQQSLDQGLQFLIQYYNGEERAKGNILERFSAQQFPDLHSELNLSSLELGDSALYFCASSTDRKPQETQYFGPGTRLLVL.

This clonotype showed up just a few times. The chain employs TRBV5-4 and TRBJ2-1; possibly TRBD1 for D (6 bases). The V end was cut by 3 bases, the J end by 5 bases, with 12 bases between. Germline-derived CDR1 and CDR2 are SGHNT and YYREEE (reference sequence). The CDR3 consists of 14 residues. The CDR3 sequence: CASSSRDTDNEQFF. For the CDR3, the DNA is TGTGCCAGCAGCTCCCGGGACACCGACAATGAGCAGTTCTTC.

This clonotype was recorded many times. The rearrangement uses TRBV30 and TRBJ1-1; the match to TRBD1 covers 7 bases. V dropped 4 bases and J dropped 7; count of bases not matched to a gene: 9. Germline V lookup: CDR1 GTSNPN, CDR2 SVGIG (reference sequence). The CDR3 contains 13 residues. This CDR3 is CAWTRGGYFEAFF. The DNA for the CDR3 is TGTGCCTGGACAAGAGGGGGCTACTTTGAAGCTTTCTTT.

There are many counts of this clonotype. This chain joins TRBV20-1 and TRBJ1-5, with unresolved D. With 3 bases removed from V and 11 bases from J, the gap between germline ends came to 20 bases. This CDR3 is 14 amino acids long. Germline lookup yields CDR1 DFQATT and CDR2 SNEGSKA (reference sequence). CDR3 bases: TGCAGTGCTAGGGCCCTTCCGTTTGGGCGAGCCCAGCATTTT. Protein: CSARALPFGRAQHF.

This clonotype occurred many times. CDR3 bases: TGCGCCAGCAGCCCGGGCTTTAAAAGGGTTACGACCGGGGAGCTGTTTTTT. Translated, it gives CASSPGFKRVTTGELFF. The chain links TRBV5-1 to TRBJ2-2; D remains ambiguous. The CDR3 has 17 residues. The V gene lost 4 bases and the J gene lost 5 bases, with 21 bases spanning the gap. The germline CDR1 and CDR2 sequences are SGHRS and YFSETQ.

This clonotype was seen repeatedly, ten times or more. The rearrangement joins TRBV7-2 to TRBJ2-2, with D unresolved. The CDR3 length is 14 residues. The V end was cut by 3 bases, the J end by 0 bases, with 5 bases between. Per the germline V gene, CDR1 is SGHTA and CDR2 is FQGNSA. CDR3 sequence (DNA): TGTGCCAGCAGCTTGATCACGAACACCGGGGAGCTGTTTTTT. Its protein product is CASSLITNTGELFF.

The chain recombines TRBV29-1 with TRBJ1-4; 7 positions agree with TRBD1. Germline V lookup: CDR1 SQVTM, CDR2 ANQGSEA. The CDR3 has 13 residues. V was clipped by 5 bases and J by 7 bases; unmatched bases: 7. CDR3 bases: TGCAGCGTTTCCTCGACAGGGTCTGAAAAACTGTTTTTT. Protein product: CSVSSTGSEKLFF. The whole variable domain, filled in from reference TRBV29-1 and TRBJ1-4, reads SAVISQKPSRDICQRGTSLTIQCQVDSQVTMMFWYRQQPGQSLTLIATANQGSEATYESGFVIDKFPISRPNLTFSTLTVSNMSPEDSSIYLCSVSSTGSEKLFFGSGTQLSVL.

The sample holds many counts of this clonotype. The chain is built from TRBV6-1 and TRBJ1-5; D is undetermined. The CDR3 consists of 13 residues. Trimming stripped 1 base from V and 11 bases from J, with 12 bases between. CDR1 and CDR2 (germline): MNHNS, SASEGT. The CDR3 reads CASSEDQLSAQHF. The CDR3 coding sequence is TGTGCCAGCAGTGAAGACCAACTCAGTGCCCAGCATTTT.

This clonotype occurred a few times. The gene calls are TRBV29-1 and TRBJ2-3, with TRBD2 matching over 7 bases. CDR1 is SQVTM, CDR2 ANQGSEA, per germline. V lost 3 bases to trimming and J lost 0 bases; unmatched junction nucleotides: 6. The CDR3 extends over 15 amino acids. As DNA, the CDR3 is TGCAGCGTTGAGCTGGGGAGGGCTAGCACAGATACGCAGTATTTT. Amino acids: CSVELGRASTDTQYF.

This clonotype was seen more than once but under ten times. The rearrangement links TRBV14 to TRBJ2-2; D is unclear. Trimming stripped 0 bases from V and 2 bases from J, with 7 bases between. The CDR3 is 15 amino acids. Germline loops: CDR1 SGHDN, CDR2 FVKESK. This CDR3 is CASSQEGRNTGELFF. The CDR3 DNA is TGTGCCAGCAGCCAAGAAGGCAGAAACACCGGGGAGCTGTTTTTT.

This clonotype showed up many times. Here the CDR3 reads CASSPWDRQPADTQYF. The CDR3 nucleotides are TGTGCCAGCAGCCCTTGGGACAGACAACCTGCAGATACGCAGTATTTT. The chain employs TRBV7-9 and TRBJ2-3; TRBD1 agrees at 7 bases. After removal of 5 bases from V and 4 bases from J, the junction contained 12 bases not matched to a gene. The CDR3 covers 16 residues. Germline values: CDR1 SEHNR, CDR2 FQNEAQ (reference sequence). Using reference TRBV7-9 and TRBJ2-3 for the parts outside the CDR3, the full variable domain is DTGVSQNPRHKITKRGQNVTFRCDPISEHNRLYWYRQTLGQGPEFLTYFQNEAQLEKSRLLSDRFSAERPKGSFSTLEIQRTEQGDSAMYLCASSPWDRQPADTQYFGPGTRLTVL.

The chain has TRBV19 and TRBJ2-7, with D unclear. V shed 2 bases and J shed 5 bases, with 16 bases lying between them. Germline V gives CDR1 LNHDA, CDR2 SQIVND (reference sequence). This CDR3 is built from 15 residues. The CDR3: CASSISLNVPDEQYF. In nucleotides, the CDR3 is TGTGCCAGTAGTATAAGCTTGAACGTACCCGACGAGCAGTACTTC.

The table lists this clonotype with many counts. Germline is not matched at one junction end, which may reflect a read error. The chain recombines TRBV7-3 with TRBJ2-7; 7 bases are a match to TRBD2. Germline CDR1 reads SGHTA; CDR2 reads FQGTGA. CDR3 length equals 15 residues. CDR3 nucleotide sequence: TGTGCCAGCAGCCTAACAGCGGGATCGACGAGCGAGCAGTACTTC. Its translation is CASSLTAGSTSEQYF.

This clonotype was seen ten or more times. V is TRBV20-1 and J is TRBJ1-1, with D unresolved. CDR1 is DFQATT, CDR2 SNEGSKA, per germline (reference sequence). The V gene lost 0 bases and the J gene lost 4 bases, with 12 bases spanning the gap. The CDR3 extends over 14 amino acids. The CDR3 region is CSARDGGPGTEAFF. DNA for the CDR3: TGCAGTGCTAGAGATGGCGGGCCGGGCACTGAAGCTTTCTTT.

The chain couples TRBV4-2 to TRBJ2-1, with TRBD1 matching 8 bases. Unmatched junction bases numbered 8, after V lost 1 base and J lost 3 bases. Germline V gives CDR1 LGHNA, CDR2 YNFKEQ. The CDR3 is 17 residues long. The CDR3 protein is CASSQGDRRGVYNEQFF. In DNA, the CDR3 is TGTGCCAGCAGCCAAGGGGACAGGCGGGGCGTCTACAATGAGCAGTTCTTC.

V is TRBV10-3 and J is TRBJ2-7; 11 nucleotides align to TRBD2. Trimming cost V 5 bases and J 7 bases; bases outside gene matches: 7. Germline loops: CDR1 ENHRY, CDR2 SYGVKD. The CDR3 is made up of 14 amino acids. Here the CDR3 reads CAISRLAGGGEQYF. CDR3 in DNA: TGTGCCATCAGTAGGCTAGCGGGAGGAGGGGAGCAGTACTTC.

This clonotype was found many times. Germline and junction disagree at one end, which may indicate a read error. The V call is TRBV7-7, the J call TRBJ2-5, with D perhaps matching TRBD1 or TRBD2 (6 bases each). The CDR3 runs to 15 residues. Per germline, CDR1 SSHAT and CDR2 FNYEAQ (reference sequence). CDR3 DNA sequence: TGTGCTAGCAGCTTAGGGGGGACACTTCAAGAGACCCAGTACTTC. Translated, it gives CASSLGGTLQETQYF. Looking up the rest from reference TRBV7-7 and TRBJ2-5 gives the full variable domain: GAGVSQSPRYKVTKRGQDVTLRCDPISSHATLYWYQQALGQGPEFLTYFNYEAQPDKSGLPSDRFSAERPEGSISTLTIQRTEQRDSAMYRCASSLGGTLQETQYFGPGTRLLVL.

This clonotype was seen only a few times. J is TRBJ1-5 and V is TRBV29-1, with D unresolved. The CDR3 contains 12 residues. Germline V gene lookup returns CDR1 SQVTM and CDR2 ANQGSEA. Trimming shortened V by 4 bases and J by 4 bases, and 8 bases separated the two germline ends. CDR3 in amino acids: CSVALVNQPQHF. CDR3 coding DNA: TGCAGCGTTGCCTTGGTTAATCAGCCCCAGCATTTT.

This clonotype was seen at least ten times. The CDR3 bases are TGTGCCAGCAGTTTCCGGGGCCTGGATGGCTACACCTTC. This gives the protein CASSFRGLDGYTF. This chain uses TRBV28 with TRBJ1-2; D may be TRBD1 (5 bases). CDR1 and CDR2 from the germline V gene are MDHEN and SYDVKM. V was clipped by 3 bases and J by 6 bases, with 11 bases between them. This CDR3 comprises 13 residues.

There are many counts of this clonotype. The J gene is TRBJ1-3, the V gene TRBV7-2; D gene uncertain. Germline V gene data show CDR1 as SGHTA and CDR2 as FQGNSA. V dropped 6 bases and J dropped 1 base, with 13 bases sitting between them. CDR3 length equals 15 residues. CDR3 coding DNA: TGTGCCAGCAGTTTTTCGTCCGGGTCTGGAAACACCATATATTTT. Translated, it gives CASSFSSGSGNTIYF.

The CDR3 region is CASIMNANTEAFF. The CDR3 DNA reads TGTGCCAGCATCATGAACGCGAACACTGAAGCTTTCTTT. The chain combines TRBV5-5 with TRBJ1-1, with unresolved D. Germline V CDR1 and CDR2: SGHKS, YYEKEE (reference sequence). There are 13 residues in the CDR3. V was shortened by 6 bases and J by 1 base, with 10 bases between the two germline ends.

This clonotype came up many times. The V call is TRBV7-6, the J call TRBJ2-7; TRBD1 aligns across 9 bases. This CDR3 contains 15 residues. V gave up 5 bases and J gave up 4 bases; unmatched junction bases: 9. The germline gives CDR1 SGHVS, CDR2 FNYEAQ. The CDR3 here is CASSQGDRDLYEQYF. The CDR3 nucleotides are TGTGCCAGCAGCCAAGGGGACAGGGATCTATACGAGCAGTACTTC.